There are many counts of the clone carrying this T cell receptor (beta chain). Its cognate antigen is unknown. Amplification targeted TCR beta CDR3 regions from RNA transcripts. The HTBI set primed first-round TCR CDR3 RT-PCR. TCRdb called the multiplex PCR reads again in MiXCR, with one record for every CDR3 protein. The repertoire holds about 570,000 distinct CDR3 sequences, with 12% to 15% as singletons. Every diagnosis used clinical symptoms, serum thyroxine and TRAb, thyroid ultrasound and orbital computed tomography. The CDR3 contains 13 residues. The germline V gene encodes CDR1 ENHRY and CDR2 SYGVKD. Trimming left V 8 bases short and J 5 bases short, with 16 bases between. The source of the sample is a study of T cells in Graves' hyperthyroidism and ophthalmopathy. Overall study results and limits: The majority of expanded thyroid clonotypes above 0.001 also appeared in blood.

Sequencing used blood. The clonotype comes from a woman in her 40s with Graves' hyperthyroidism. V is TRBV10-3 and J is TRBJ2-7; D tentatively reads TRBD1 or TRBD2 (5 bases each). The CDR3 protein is CAIRPGTFHEQYF. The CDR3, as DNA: TGTGCCATCCGTCCCGGGACCTTTCACGAGCAGTACTTC.